These 6 T cell receptor beta chains came from one sample sequenced in a study of blood T cell repertoires in COVID-19. Produced via immunoSEQ multiplex PCR; TCRdb's table is partial and in-frame only. The sample holds about 60,000 clones, 88% seen once. The source material was peripheral blood. The receptor source for this set is a human donor in a cohort sampled during active COVID-19.

V usage is TRBV28 and J usage is TRBJ2-5; 9 bases match TRBD2. The CDR3 has 17 amino acids. The germline V gene encodes CDR1 MDHEN and CDR2 SYDVKM. The ends lost 6 bases at V and 2 bases at J; junction bases unmatched: 13. CDR3 protein: CASREGGGLARQETQYF. The DNA of the CDR3 is TGTGCCAGCAGGGAGGGCGGAGGACTAGCGAGACAAGAGACCCAGTACTTC.

The chain combines TRBV13 with TRBJ2-5; D is undetermined. Germline-derived CDR1 and CDR2 are PRHDT and FYEKMQ (reference sequence). V was pared by 5 bases and J by 8 bases, with 9 bases between. CDR3 length: 11 amino acids. This CDR3 reads CASSETTTQYF. The CDR3 DNA sequence: TGTGCCAGCAGCGAGACAACTACCCAGTACTTC.

The chain is built from TRBV19 and TRBJ1-6; 10 bases fit TRBD1. Per germline, CDR1 LNHDA and CDR2 SQIVND (reference sequence). CDR3 length: 16 amino acids. With 3 bases clipped from V and 7 bases from J, the junction kept 6 bases outside the gene matches. This chain's CDR3 is CASSIRDRGWNSPLHF. CDR3 DNA sequence: TGTGCCAGTAGTATCCGGGACAGGGGTTGGAATTCACCCCTCCACTTT. The whole variable domain, filled in from reference TRBV19 and TRBJ1-6, reads DGGITQSPKYLFRKEGQNVTLSCEQNLNHDAMYWYRQDPGQGLRLIYYSQIVNDFQKGDIAEGYSVSREKKESFPLTVTSAQKNPTAFYLCASSIRDRGWNSPLHFGNGTRLTVT.

The rearrangement joins TRBV6-4 to TRBJ2-1; D is perhaps TRBD2 (5 bases). The CDR3 totals 14 residues. CDR1 and CDR2 (germline): MRHNA, SNTAGT. V shed 0 bases and J shed 8 bases, with 11 bases lying between them. The CDR3 is CASSDSDGVDEQFF. The CDR3 DNA is TGTGCCAGCAGTGACTCTGACGGGGTGGATGAGCAGTTCTTC.

The J gene is TRBJ2-3, the V gene TRBV15; no reliable D call. Trimming pared 0 bases from V and 5 bases from J, leaving 15 bases between. Germline CDR1 LNHNV, CDR2 YYDKDF (reference sequence). CDR3 size: 16 residues. The CDR3 here is CATSRDRAVRIDTQYF. CDR3 DNA: TGTGCCACCAGCAGAGATCGTGCGGTGCGGATAGATACGCAGTATTTT.

V and J are TRBV28 and TRBJ1-1, with 7 bases matching TRBD1. The CDR3 has 14 amino acids. With 6 bases clipped from V and 1 base from J, the junction kept 5 bases outside the gene matches. Germline V gene lookup returns CDR1 MDHEN and CDR2 SYDVKM. CDR3 sequence reads: CASSRTGPNTEAFF. The DNA for the CDR3 is TGTGCCAGCAGCCGGACAGGTCCGAACACTGAAGCTTTCTTT. The entire variable domain, with the rest obtained from reference TRBV28 and TRBJ1-1, is as follows: DVKVTQSSRYLVKRTGEKVFLECVQDMDHENMFWYRQDPGLGLRLIYFSYDVKMKEKGDIPEGYSVSREKKERFSLILESASTNQTSMYLCASSRTGPNTEAFFGQGTRLTVV.